The 32 T cell receptor beta chains presented below share a single source sample, sequenced in a study of spatial heterogeneity in lung cancer. TCRdb analysed the 5' RACE reads with MiXCR anew, one entry per CDR3 protein. The sample carries more than 95,000 distinct CDR3 sequences, more than 10% recorded once. The time point here: blood at routine non-recurrence follow-up after resection. Whole RNA obtained from tumor, nontumor lung or frozen PBMC underwent sequencing without sorting. Sequenced material: PBMCs, taken at follow-up. These receptors were obtained from a male donor with early-stage non-small cell lung cancer.

This clonotype was observed many times. The rearrangement joins TRBV29-1 to TRBJ1-1; no definite D call. Germline V gene lookup returns CDR1 SQVTM and CDR2 ANQGSEA. There are 15 residues in the CDR3. V was trimmed by 4 bases and J by 4 bases, leaving 19 bases between them. CDR3 region: CSVAGTDGESTEAFF. CDR3 coding DNA: TGCAGCGTTGCCGGTACGGACGGTGAGAGCACTGAAGCTTTCTTT.

The V call is TRBV9, the J call TRBJ2-2, with D possibly being TRBD2 (6 bases). This CDR3 contains 15 residues. CDR1 is SGDLS and CDR2 is YYNGEE in the germline V gene. V dropped 0 bases and J dropped 3 bases, with 9 bases sitting between them. The CDR3 sequence is CASSVGGTDTGELFF. The CDR3 nucleotides are TGTGCCAGCAGCGTAGGCGGGACGGACACCGGGGAGCTGTTTTTT.

The table lists this clonotype with a few counts. The chain couples TRBV20-1 to TRBJ2-3; 7 nucleotides agree with TRBD2. Germline trimming cut 3 bases from V and 0 bases from J; bases unmatched to any gene: 3. Germline V gives CDR1 DFQATT, CDR2 SNEGSKA (reference sequence). The CDR3 sequence is 14 residues long. CDR3 residues: CSARIGGSTDTQYF. CDR3 in DNA: TGCAGTGCTAGGATCGGGGGGAGCACAGATACGCAGTATTTT.

This clonotype was seen a few times. V gene TRBV10-2 combines with J gene TRBJ2-7, with D possibly being TRBD1 (6 bases). Germline V CDR1 and CDR2: WSHSY, SAAADI. This CDR3 comprises 13 residues. V lost 8 bases and J lost 5, with 16 bases in between. For the CDR3, the DNA is TGCGCCAGCCTTCGGACAGTAGAGGACGAGCAGTACTTC. This encodes CASLRTVEDEQYF.

In this sample, this clonotype turned up many times. The V and J genes are TRBV7-3 and TRBJ2-1; no clear D. The CDR3 totals 12 residues. The germline CDR1 and CDR2 sequences are SGHTA and FQGTGA. V was cut by 6 bases and J by 5 bases, with 8 bases left in between. CDR3 nucleotides: TGTGCCAGCAGTCTAGGGAACAATGAGCAGTTCTTC. Its protein is CASSLGNNEQFF.

This chain connects TRBV28 to TRBJ2-2; D is uncertain. The length of the CDR3 is 15 residues. V lost 2 bases and J lost 3, with 10 bases in between. Germline-derived CDR1 and CDR2 are MDHEN and SYDVKM. In DNA form, the CDR3 reads TGTGCCAGCAGTTTAGGTTGGGCGGACACCGGGGAGCTGTTTTTT. Amino acid sequence: CASSLGWADTGELFF.

This clonotype was recorded a few times. The DNA for the CDR3 is TGTGCCAGCAGTGCTGCTCCTCAGGGGCAAGGGGAGACCCAGTACTTC. Residues: CASSAAPQGQGETQYF. The genes are TRBV9 and TRBJ2-5; D possibly corresponds to TRBD1 (6 bases). This CDR3 is 16 amino acids long. Germline CDR1 SGDLS, CDR2 YYNGEE. Trimming cost V 5 bases and J 5 bases, with 22 bases left between them.

The chain combines TRBV29-1 with TRBJ2-2, with TRBD1 as a possible D gene (6 bases). Deletions cut 3 bases from V and 0 bases from J, with 11 bases between. Germline CDR1 is SQVTM and CDR2 is ANQGSEA. The CDR3 sequence is 15 residues long. In DNA form, the CDR3 reads TGCAGCGTTGATCCCGGGACAACGAACACCGGGGAGCTGTTTTTT. Encoded protein: CSVDPGTTNTGELFF.

V and J are TRBV6-1 and TRBJ1-5, with D possibly matching TRBD1 (5 bases). The CDR3 has 13 amino acids. The germline V gene encodes CDR1 MNHNS and CDR2 SASEGT. V was shortened by 5 bases and J by 6 bases, with 11 bases between the two germline ends. CDR3 coding DNA: TGTGCCAGCAGTCAGGGAGTGGGTCAGCCCCAGCATTTT. As protein: CASSQGVGQPQHF.

This clonotype was detected ten times or more. CDR3 sequence reads: CASSLNQGEYEQYF. CDR3 coding DNA: TGTGCCAGCAGCTTAAACCAGGGGGAGTACGAGCAGTACTTC. This chain links TRBV7-2 with TRBJ2-7, with TRBD1 matching over 7 bases. The CDR3 is 14 residues long. Germline CDR1 is SGHTA and CDR2 is FQGNSA. Germline trimming cut 2 bases from V and 4 bases from J; bases unmatched to any gene: 5.

The chain joins TRBV5-1 to TRBJ1-3; D gene uncertain. Looked up from germline, CDR1 is SGHRS and CDR2 is YFSETQ. This CDR3 comprises 15 residues. V lost 1 base and J lost 3, with 11 bases in between. The CDR3 DNA reads TGCGCCAGCAGCTTGCGTGGGTCGAATGGAAACACCATATATTTT. This gives the protein CASSLRGSNGNTIYF.

This chain joins TRBV19 and TRBJ1-2; TRBD1 is a possible D gene (5 bases). The CDR3 spans 13 residues. V was trimmed by 11 bases and J by 7 bases, leaving 20 bases between them. The germline V gene has CDR1 LNHDA and CDR2 SQIVND (reference sequence). In DNA, the CDR3 is TGTGCCGCCTTAGGCAGAGGGGTCTCTGGCTACACCTTC. Protein product: CAALGRGVSGYTF.

The chain employs TRBV6-2 or TRBV6-3 and TRBJ2-7, with D uncertain. The CDR3 has 12 amino acids. Germline V gene data show CDR1 as MNHEY and CDR2 as SVGEGT. V gave up 5 bases and J gave up 3 bases, with 8 bases separating them. The CDR3 bases are TGTGCCAGCAGTCGTGGGTTCTACGAGCAGTACTTC. Translation: CASSRGFYEQYF.

This clonotype has more than one count but fewer than ten. V and J are TRBV5-6 and TRBJ1-2; no reliable D call. The CDR3 is made up of 13 amino acids. Per germline, CDR1 SGHDT and CDR2 YYEEEE. Trimming cost V 5 bases and J 4 bases, with 12 bases left between them. CDR3: CASRDSRFYGYTF. CDR3 DNA: TGTGCCAGCAGAGATAGTAGATTCTATGGCTACACCTTC.

This clonotype was detected ten times or more. The chain uses TRBV18 and TRBJ2-7, with TRBD2 as a possible D gene (6 bases). Germline assignment: CDR1 KGHSH and CDR2 LQKENI. V gave up 3 bases and J gave up 4 bases, with 13 bases separating them. The CDR3 is made up of 14 amino acids. In DNA form, the CDR3 reads TGTGCCAGCTCACCGCGGACGGGGGAATACGAGCAGTACTTC. This sequence encodes CASSPRTGEYEQYF.

The gene calls are TRBV11-2 and TRBJ2-3, with D possibly being TRBD1 or TRBD2 (5 bases each). Germline V CDR1 and CDR2: SGHAT, FQNNGV. The V gene lost 6 bases and the J gene lost 3 bases, with 25 bases spanning the gap. The CDR3 contains 18 residues. As DNA, the CDR3 is TGTGCCAGCAGTTCGGATCCCGGGACCACCCGGAGTACAGATACGCAGTATTTT. Its translation: CASSSDPGTTRSTDTQYF.

This clonotype was detected a few times. CDR3 nucleotide sequence: TGTGCCAGCAGCTCTGGGACAGCCCAAACCGTGGGGAAGTACTTC. Its translation is CASSSGTAQTVGKYF. The chain is built from TRBV6-5 and TRBJ2-7; TRBD1 aligns across 7 bases. Germline V gene data show CDR1 as MNHEY and CDR2 as SVGAGI. V was clipped by 6 bases and J by 11 bases; unmatched bases: 19. The CDR3 totals 15 residues.

CDR3 sequence reads: CSARGPVRNIQYF. The CDR3 nucleotides are TGCAGTGCCCGTGGACCAGTGAGGAACATTCAGTACTTC. The J gene is TRBJ2-4, the V gene TRBV20-1; D is ambiguous. Germline CDR1 is DFQATT and CDR2 is SNEGSKA (reference sequence). This CDR3 spans 13 amino acids. Trimming removed 6 bases at V and 7 bases at J, with 16 bases between.

This clonotype was seen ten or more times. The chain carries TRBV12-3 or TRBV12-4 and TRBJ2-7; D is uncertain. The CDR3 spans 19 residues. V was pared by 3 bases and J by 1 base, with 25 bases between. DNA for the CDR3: TGTGCCAGCAGTTTTACCAATATGCCCGTTGATACGGTTTCCTACGAGCAGTACTTC. Translating gives CASSFTNMPVDTVSYEQYF.

The chain combines TRBV5-5 with TRBJ1-3; D call uncertain. Germline assignment: CDR1 SGHKS and CDR2 YYEKEE (reference sequence). The CDR3 is 15 residues long. Trimming pared 4 bases from V and 0 bases from J, leaving 11 bases between. CDR3 sequence: CASSKDRNSGNTIYF. The CDR3 nucleotides are TGTGCCAGCAGCAAAGACCGAAACTCTGGAAACACCATATATTTT.

This clonotype has at least ten counts. The CDR3: CSAREVLAGVHEQYF. For the CDR3, the DNA is TGCAGTGCTAGAGAGGTCCTAGCGGGGGTCCACGAGCAGTACTTC. The chain is built from TRBV20-1 and TRBJ2-7, with TRBD2 matching 10 bases. Germline V gene lookup returns CDR1 DFQATT and CDR2 SNEGSKA (reference sequence). The CDR3 is 15 amino acids. Trimming took 0 bases from V and 5 from J; bases not matched to a gene: 7.

The chain recombines TRBV12-3 or TRBV12-4 with TRBJ1-2, with 7 bases lining up with TRBD1. Trimming took 6 bases from V and 6 from J; bases not matched to a gene: 7. The CDR3 totals 13 residues. The chain's CDR3 is CASSFGQEHGYTF. The CDR3 bases are TGTGCCAGCAGCTTCGGACAGGAACATGGCTACACCTTC.

The chain couples TRBV9 to TRBJ2-3; D possibly corresponds to TRBD2 (7 bases). Germline V gives CDR1 SGDLS, CDR2 YYNGEE. V lost 3 bases and J lost 6, with 20 bases in between. The CDR3 runs 16 residues. CDR3 bases: TGTGCCAGCAGCGCCGCGGGGGCCGACAGACGGGATACGCAGTATTTT. It translates to CASSAAGADRRDTQYF.

As to this clonotype: With a much larger clone just one base away, this may be a read error. The chain recombines TRBV6-6 with TRBJ1-1; 7 nucleotides align to TRBD1. Unmatched junction bases numbered 4, after V lost 5 bases and J lost 4 bases. Looked up from germline, CDR1 is MNHNY and CDR2 is SVGAGI (reference sequence). This CDR3 has 13 amino acids. DNA of the CDR3: TGTGCCAGCAGTCCCGACAGGGCCACTGAAGCTTTCTTT. Its protein product is CASSPDRATEAFF.

The chain uses TRBV5-1 and TRBJ1-2; D perhaps matches TRBD1 (5 bases). From germline, CDR1 is SGHRS and CDR2 YFSETQ. Trimming removed 2 bases from V and 0 bases from J, with 8 bases in between. The CDR3 consists of 14 residues. The CDR3 sequence: CASSLQETNYGYTF. As DNA, the CDR3 is TGCGCCAGCAGCTTACAGGAGACTAACTATGGCTACACCTTC.

This clonotype was detected only a few times. The J gene is TRBJ1-4, the V gene TRBV7-9; TRBD1 is a possible D gene (6 bases). The CDR3 is made up of 14 amino acids. In germline, CDR1 is SEHNR, CDR2 FQNEAQ (reference sequence). V gave up 8 bases and J gave up 0 bases, with 10 bases separating them. CDR3 sequence (DNA): TGTGCCAGCCAACGGACAGCAACTAATGAAAAACTGTTTTTT. Translating it yields CASQRTATNEKLFF.

V usage is TRBV20-1 and J usage is TRBJ2-3; tentative D call: TRBD2 (7 bases). V lost 6 bases, J lost 5 bases, and 15 bases lay in between. Germline values: CDR1 DFQATT, CDR2 SNEGSKA (reference sequence). The CDR3 spans 13 residues. The CDR3 sequence is CSAPRGGQDTQYF. CDR3 in DNA: TGCAGTGCCCCTAGGGGGGGGCAAGATACGCAGTATTTT.

This clonotype has only a few counts. The CDR3 DNA is TGTGCCAGCAGCCAGGAAGTCTTGGGACAGGGAAGAACCGGGGAGCTGTTTTTT. Its protein is CASSQEVLGQGRTGELFF. The V and J genes are TRBV4-2 and TRBJ2-2; 9 bases fit TRBD1. V gave up 3 bases and J gave up 5 bases; unmatched junction bases: 13. CDR3 length: 18 amino acids. The germline V gene encodes CDR1 LGHNA and CDR2 YNFKEQ.

This clonotype was picked up many times. This chain joins TRBV20-1 and TRBJ1-1; D unresolved. This CDR3 is built from 11 residues. With 4 bases removed from V and 0 bases from J, the gap between germline ends came to 3 bases. Germline-derived CDR1 and CDR2 are DFQATT and SNEGSKA (reference sequence). Here the CDR3 reads CSAKMNTEAFF. The CDR3 DNA reads as TGCAGTGCTAAGATGAACACTGAAGCTTTCTTT.

CDR3: CASSLATPSGGRYNEQFF. DNA for the CDR3: TGTGCCAGCAGTTTAGCGACACCTAGCGGGGGGCGGTACAATGAGCAGTTCTTC. V usage is TRBV12-3 or TRBV12-4 and J usage is TRBJ2-1; 11 bases align to TRBD2. V shed 0 bases and J 4 bases; nucleotides not matched to a gene: 8. This CDR3 contains 18 residues.

This clonotype has more than one count but fewer than ten. The chain recombines TRBV14 with TRBJ2-5; D is ambiguous. V lost 4 bases to trimming and J lost 2 bases, with 17 bases between them. From germline, CDR1 is SGHDN and CDR2 FVKESK. CDR3 length equals 16 residues. The CDR3 nucleotides are TGTGCCAGCAGCCTCGTAAGGCCCCAGAGACAAGAGACCCAGTACTTC. Translated, it gives CASSLVRPQRQETQYF.

The table lists this clonotype with a count of one. The rearrangement joins TRBV7-9 to TRBJ1-5; D is unresolved. This CDR3 comprises 12 residues. V lost 1 base, J lost 9 bases, and 7 bases lay in between. Germline CDR1 SEHNR, CDR2 FQNEAQ (reference sequence). CDR3 DNA: TGTGCCAGCAGCTTAGGTACGCGGCCCCAGCATTTT. Encoded protein: CASSLGTRPQHF.